The entry below describes one T cell receptor (beta chain). The antigen remains unidentified. The data were obtained in a study of T cell clonotyping in hematopoietic cell transplantation. Study results and limitations: At the given depth, recipient repertoires were over 95% de novo clonotypes. After transplant, recipient diversity fell while pathologically expanded clonotypes grew through day 180.

Per the germline V gene, CDR1 is SQVTM and CDR2 is ANQGSEA. The CDR3 is 13 amino acids. V lost 5 bases to trimming and J lost 7 bases, with 12 bases between them. The data were produced by immunoSEQ multiplex PCR, yet TCRdb's version contains in-frame clones alone and is incomplete. The repertoire holds about 5,700 clones, with approximately 25% as singletons. The V call is TRBV29-1, the J call TRBJ1-6; D possibly corresponds to TRBD1 (5 bases). The clonotype comes from a male patient aged 40 to 50 who had an allogeneic stem cell transplant from an unrelated donor, so the T cells may come from the graft donor. Some clones in this sample may be carry-over from other donors' samples. The source was peripheral blood mononuclear cells, collected 180 days after allogeneic stem cell transplant. The CDR3 spells CSVLTGPNSPLHF. In DNA, the CDR3 is TGCAGCGTTCTCACAGGACCCAATTCACCCCTCCACTTT.